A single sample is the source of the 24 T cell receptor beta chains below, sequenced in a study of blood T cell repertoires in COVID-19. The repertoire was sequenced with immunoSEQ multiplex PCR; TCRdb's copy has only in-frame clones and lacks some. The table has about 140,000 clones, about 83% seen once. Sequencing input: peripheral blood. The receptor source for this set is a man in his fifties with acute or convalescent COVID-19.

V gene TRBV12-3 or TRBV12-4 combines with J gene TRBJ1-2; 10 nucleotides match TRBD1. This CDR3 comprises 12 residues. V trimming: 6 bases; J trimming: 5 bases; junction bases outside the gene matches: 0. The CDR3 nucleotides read TGTGCCAGCAGGGACAGGGGGTATGGCTACACCTTC. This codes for CASRDRGYGYTF.

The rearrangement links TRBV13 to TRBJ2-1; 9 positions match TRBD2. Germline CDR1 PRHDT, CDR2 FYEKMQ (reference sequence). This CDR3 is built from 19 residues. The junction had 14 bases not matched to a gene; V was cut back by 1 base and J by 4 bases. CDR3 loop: CASSLEGLGSGGEYNEQFF. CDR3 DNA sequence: TGTGCCAGCAGCTTAGAAGGTTTAGGTAGCGGGGGAGAGTACAATGAGCAGTTCTTC.

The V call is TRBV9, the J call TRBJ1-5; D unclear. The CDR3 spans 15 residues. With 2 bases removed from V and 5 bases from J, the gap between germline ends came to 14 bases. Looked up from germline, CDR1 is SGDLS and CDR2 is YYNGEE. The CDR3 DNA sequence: TGTGCCAGCAGCGTTACGGGGAAGGCGGATCAGCCCCAGCATTTT. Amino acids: CASSVTGKADQPQHF.

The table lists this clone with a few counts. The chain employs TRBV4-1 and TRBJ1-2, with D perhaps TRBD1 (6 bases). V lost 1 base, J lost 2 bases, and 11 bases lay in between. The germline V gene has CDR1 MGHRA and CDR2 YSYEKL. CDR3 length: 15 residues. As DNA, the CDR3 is TGCGCCAGCAGCCAAGGAGCCGACAGGAACTATGGCTACACCTTC. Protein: CASSQGADRNYGYTF.

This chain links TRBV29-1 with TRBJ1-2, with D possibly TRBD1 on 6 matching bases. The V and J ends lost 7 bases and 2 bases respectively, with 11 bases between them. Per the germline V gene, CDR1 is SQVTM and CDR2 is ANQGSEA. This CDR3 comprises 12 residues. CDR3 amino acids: CSGLQGNYGYTF. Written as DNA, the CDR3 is TGCAGCGGCCTTCAGGGGAACTATGGCTACACCTTC. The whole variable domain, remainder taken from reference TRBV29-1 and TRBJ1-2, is SAVISQKPSRDICQRGTSLTIQCQVDSQVTMMFWYRQQPGQSLTLIATANQGSEATYESGFVIDKFPISRPNLTFSTLTVSNMSPEDSSIYLCSGLQGNYGYTFGSGTRLTVV.

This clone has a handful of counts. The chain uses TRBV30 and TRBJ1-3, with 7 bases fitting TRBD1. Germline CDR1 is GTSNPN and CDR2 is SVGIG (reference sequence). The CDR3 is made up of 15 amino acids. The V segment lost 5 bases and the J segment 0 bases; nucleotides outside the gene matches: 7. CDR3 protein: CAWEKTGPSGNTIYF. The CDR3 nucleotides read TGTGCCTGGGAAAAGACAGGGCCCTCTGGAAACACCATATATTTT.

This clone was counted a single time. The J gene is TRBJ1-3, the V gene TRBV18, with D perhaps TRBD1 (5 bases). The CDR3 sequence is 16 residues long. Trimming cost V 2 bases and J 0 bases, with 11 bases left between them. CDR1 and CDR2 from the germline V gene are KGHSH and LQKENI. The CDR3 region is CASSPYRLDSGNTIYF. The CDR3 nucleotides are TGTGCCAGCTCACCATACAGGCTGGACTCTGGAAACACCATATATTTT.

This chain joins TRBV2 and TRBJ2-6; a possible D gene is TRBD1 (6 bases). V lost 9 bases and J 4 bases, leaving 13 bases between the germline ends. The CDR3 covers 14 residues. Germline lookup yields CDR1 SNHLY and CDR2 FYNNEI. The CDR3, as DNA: TGTGCCAGGGACCAGGGGTCCGGGGCCAACGTCCTGACTTTC. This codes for CARDQGSGANVLTF.

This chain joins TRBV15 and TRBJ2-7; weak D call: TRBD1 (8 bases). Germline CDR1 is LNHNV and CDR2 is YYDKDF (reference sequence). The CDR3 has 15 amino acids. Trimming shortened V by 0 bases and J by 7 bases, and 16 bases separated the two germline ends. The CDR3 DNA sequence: TGTGCCACCAGCAGAGATACAGGGGGGGTTGGGGAGCAGTACGTC. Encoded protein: CATSRDTGGVGEQYV.

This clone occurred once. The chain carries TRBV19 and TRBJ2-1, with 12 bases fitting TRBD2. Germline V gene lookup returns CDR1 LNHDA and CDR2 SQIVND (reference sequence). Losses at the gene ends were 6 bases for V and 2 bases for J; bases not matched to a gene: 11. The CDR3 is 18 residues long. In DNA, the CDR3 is TGTGCCAGTAGCCGACTAGCGGGGGCCCTCAATACCTACAATGAGCAGTTCTTC. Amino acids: CASSRLAGALNTYNEQFF.

CDR3 in amino acids: CASSQGTGPWNGYTF. CDR3 nucleotides: TGCGCCAGCAGCCAAGGAACAGGACCGTGGAATGGCTACACCTTC. The V gene is TRBV4-1, the J gene TRBJ1-2; tentatively, D is TRBD1 (5 bases). CDR3 length: 15 amino acids. Per the germline V gene, CDR1 is MGHRA and CDR2 is YSYEKL. Deletions cut 1 base from V and 6 bases from J, with 15 bases between.

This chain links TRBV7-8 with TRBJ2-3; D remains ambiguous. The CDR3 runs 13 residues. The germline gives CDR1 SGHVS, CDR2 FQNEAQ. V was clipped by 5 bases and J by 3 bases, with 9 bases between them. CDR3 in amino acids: CASSTRETDTQYF. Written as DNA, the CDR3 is TGTGCCAGCAGCACCCGAGAGACAGATACGCAGTATTTT.

CDR3 DNA sequence: TGTGCCAGCAGCCAAGATACGGGGCAAGAGACCCAGTACTTC. As protein: CASSQDTGQETQYF. The chain combines TRBV4-2 with TRBJ2-5; D might be TRBD2 (5 bases). V lost 0 bases and J lost 2, with 7 bases in between. The CDR3 has 14 residues. Germline V lookup: CDR1 LGHNA, CDR2 YNFKEQ.

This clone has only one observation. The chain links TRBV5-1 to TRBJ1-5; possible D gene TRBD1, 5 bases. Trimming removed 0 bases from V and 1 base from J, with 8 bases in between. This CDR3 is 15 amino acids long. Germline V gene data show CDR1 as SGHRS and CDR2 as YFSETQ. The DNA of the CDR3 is TGCGCCAGCAGCTTGGATCCAGGGAGCAATCAGCCCCAGCATTTT. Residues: CASSLDPGSNQPQHF.

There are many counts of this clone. The DNA of the CDR3 is TGTGCCACCAGCACCGGACAGGGGCTCTCTGGAAACACCATATATTTT. Amino acid sequence: CATSTGQGLSGNTIYF. The V and J genes are TRBV15 and TRBJ1-3; 9 bases are shared with TRBD1. J was trimmed by 0 bases and V by 4 bases; bases with no gene match: 4. This CDR3 spans 16 amino acids. Per the germline V gene, CDR1 is LNHNV and CDR2 is YYDKDF (reference sequence).

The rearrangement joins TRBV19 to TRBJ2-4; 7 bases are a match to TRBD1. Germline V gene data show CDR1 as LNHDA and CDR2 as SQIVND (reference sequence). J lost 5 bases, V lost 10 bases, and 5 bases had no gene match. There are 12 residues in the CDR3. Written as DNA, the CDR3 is TGTGCCACACAGCAGGGGGAAAACATTCAGTACTTC. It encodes CATQQGENIQYF.

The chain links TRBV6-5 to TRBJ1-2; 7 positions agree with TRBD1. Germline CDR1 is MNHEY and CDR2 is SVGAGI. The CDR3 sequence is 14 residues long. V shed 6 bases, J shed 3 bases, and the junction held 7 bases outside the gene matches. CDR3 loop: CASRNTGADYGYTF. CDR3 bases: TGTGCCAGCAGAAACACAGGGGCTGACTATGGCTACACCTTC.

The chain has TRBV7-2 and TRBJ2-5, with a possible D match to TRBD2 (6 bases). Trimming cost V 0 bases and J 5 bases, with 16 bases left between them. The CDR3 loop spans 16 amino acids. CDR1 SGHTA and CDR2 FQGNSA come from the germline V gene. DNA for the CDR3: TGTGCCAGCAGCTTAGCGGTGGGGGGATCCGAGGAGACCCAGTACTTC. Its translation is CASSLAVGGSEETQYF.

The CDR3 is CASSRQGESTDTQYF. Written as DNA, the CDR3 is TGTGCCAGCAGCCGTCAGGGGGAGAGCACAGATACGCAGTATTTT. The chain is built from TRBV16 and TRBJ2-3; 7 positions agree with TRBD1. The V segment lost 4 bases and the J segment 0 bases; nucleotides outside the gene matches: 4. The CDR3 spans 15 residues. Germline CDR1 reads KGHSY; CDR2 reads FQNENV.

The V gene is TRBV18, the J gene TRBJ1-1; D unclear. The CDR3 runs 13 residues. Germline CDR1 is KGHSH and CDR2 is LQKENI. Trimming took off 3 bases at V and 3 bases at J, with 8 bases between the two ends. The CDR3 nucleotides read TGTGCCAGCTCACCCGGGGTGGACACTGAAGCTTTCTTT. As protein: CASSPGVDTEAFF. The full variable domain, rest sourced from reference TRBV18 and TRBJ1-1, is NAGVMQNPRHLVRRRGQEARLRCSPMKGHSHVYWYRQLPEEGLKFMVYLQKENIIDESGMPKERFSAEFPKEGPSILRIQQVVRGDSAAYFCASSPGVDTEAFFGQGTRLTVV.

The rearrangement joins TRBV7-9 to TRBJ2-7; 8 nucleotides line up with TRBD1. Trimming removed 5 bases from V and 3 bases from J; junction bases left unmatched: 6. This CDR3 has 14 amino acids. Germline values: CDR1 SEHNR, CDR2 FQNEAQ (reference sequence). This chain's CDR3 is CASSHRDRHYEQYF. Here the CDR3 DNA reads TGTGCCAGCAGCCACCGGGACAGGCACTACGAGCAGTACTTC.

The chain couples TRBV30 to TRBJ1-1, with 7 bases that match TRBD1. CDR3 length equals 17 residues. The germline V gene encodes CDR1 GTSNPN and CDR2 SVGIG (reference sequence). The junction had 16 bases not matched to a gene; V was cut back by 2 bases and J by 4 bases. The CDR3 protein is CAWSPIRLQGQSTEAFF. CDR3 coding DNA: TGTGCCTGGAGTCCCATCAGGCTACAGGGGCAGAGCACTGAAGCTTTCTTT.

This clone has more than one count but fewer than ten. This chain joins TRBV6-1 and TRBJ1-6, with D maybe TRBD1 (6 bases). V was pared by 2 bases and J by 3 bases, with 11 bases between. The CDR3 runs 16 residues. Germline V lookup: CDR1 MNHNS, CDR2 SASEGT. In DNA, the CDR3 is TGTGCCAGCAGTGAATTGGGGGCCCGCTATAATTCACCCCTCCACTTT. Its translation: CASSELGARYNSPLHF.

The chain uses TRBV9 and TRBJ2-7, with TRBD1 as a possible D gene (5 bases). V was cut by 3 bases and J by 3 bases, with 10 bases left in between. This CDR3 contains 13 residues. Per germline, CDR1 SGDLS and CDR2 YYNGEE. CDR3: CASSAGLSYEQYV. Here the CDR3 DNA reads TGTGCCAGCAGCGCAGGGTTGAGCTACGAGCAGTACGTC.